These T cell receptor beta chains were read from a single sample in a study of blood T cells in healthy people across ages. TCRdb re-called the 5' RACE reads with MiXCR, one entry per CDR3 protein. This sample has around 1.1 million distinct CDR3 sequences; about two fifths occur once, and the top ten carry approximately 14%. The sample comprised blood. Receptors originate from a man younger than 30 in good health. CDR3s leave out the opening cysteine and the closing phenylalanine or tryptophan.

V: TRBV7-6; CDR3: ASSLGRTGPNTGELF
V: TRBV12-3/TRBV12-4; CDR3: ASSLTGGGTEAF
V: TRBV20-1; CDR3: SARDRQGEGGGYT
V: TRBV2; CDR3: ASNPDTYSYNEQF
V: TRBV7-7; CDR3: ASSAGQGMAKLF
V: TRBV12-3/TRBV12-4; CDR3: ASSFGGDDYGYT
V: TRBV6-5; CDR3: ASSYSAAGETQY
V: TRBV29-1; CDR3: SVETRTELSTDTQY
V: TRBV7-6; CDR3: ASSLEAGVREQY
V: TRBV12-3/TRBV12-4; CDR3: ASNLGTGGFNEQF
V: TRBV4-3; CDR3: ASSQGGAKTGELF
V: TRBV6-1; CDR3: ATLGISYNEQY
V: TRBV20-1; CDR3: SAKWTVSTDTQY
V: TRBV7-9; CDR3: ASSFFGRGAGGTDTQY
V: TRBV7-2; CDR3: ASSILYRGQETQY
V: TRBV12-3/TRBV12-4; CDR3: ASRRDKPTGELF
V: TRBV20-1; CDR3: SALFLTAQRGINEKLF
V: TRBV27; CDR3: ASSLYSGQYNEQY
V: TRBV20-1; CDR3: SAIPHKGPYNEQF
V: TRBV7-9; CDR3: ASSKTDRADSPLH
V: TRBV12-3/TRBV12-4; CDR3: ANSLGTRSRNTEAF
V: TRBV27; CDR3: ASSLSGFLDTQY
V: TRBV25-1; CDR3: ASRPGVSTDTQY
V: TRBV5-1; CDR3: ASSLGIIATNNEQF
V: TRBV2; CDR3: ASSEGTLFCEQY
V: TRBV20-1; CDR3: SARVTSGGRDTQY
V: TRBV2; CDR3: ASTWTGEEAF
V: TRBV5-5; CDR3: ASSLSSQGARPPNYGYT
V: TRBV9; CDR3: ASRETGSTDTQY
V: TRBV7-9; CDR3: ASSFRDRDGYT
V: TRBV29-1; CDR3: SVDGGERGNNEQF
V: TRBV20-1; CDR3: SAVASPAPEAF
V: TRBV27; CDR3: ASSPGVVGNEKLF
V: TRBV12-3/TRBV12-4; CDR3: ASSAPGHSLTDTQY
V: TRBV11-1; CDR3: ASSLARRGGSGDTQY
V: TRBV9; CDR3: ASSVGQGFSYEQY
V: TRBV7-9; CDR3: ASSLDEGETQY
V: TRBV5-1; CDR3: ASSLTPGQGAYEQY
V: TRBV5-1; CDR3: ASSLTSSTDTQY
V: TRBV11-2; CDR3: ASSLDQGSKTQY
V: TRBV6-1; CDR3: AIHREGGFEKLF
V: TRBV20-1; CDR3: SARDLGFGDGYT
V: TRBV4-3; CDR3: ASSPSLTGGYEQY
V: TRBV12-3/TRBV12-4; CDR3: ASSTGAQRRNEKLF
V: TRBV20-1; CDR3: NARGAVWPTNEKLF
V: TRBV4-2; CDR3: ASSQDAQGPYGYT
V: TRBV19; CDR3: ASSISNGAGAPYNEQF
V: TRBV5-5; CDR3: ASSLIGGQDTEAF
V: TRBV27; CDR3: ASKPLGGYEQY
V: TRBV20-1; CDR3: SARDPRTGVAEAF
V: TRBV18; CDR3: ASSIRQPPNSPLH
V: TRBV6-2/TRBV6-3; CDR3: ASSYEADLLKY
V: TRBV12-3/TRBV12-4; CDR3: ASSLTRGLGGYT
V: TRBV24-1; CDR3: ATSDPNRGAGYT
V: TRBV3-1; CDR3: ASSPGGRYGNTIY
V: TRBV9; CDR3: ASSVEAGYGYT
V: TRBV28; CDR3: ASSLRTIAIREQF
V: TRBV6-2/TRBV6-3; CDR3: ASINTGTGNEQY
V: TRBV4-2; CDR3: ASSQRLGTDTQY
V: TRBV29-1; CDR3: SVEGTSGGYRSYNEQF